This T cell receptor (beta chain) was identified in a study of T cell repertoires in cytomegalovirus infection. Overall study: It can be stated that public TCR beta signatures indicated CMV infection as well as a matching HLA type.

There are a few counts of this clonotype. The antigen remains undetermined. General study points: Cumulative public TCR beta family frequency identified CMV carriers with the relevant HLA. Ex vivo, HLA-C-restricted CMV-specific TCR beta clonotypes prevailed over the rest of the response.

Germline V CDR1 and CDR2: KGHDR, SFDVKD. V lost 2 bases and J lost 5, with 14 bases in between. The CDR3 loop spans 15 amino acids. TCRdb re-called the reads with MiXCR, one entry per CDR3 protein. The sample includes tens of thousands of distinct CDR3 sequences, 20% seen only once; the top ten take approximately 17%. The material sequenced was PBMCs, sequenced either directly or after in vitro stimulation (not recorded which). The chain is built from TRBV24-1 and TRBJ1-2; weak D call: TRBD1 (5 bases). The source of this sequence is a human donor in good health (CMV status not recorded). Some clones in this sample may be carry-over from other donors' samples. CDR3 bases: TGTGCCACCAGTGATTCGCGGGGGAAGGGGTATGGCTACACCTTC. It translates to CATSDSRGKGYGYTF.